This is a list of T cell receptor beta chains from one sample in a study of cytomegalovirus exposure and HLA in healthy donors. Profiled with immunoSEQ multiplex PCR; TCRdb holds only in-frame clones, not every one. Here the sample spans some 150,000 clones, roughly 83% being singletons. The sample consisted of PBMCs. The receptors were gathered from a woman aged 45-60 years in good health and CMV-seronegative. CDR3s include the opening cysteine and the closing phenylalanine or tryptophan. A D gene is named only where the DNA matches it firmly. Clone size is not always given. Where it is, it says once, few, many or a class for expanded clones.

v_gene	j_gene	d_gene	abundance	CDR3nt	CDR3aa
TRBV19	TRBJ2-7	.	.	TGTGCCAGTAGTATTTGGAGGGGAGGAGGTTACGAGCAGTACTTC	CASSIWRGGGYEQYF
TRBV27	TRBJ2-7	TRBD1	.	TGTGCCAGCAGTTCGGACAGGGGCGAACCCTACGAGCAGTACTTC	CASSSDRGEPYEQYF
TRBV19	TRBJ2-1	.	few	TGTGCCAGTAGTATAGTAGGGGCTGAGCAGTTCTTC	CASSIVGAEQFF
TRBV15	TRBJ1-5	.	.	TGTGCCACCAGCAGAGAACCCGACAGTCCGAAACATTTT	CATSREPDSPKHF
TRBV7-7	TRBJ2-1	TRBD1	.	TGTGCCAGCAGCCCGATACCGGGACAGGGAAATGAGCAGTTCTTC	CASSPIPGQGNEQFF
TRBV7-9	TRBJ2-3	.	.	TGTGCCAGCAGCTTAGAGGCAGGTAGCACAGATACGCAGTATTTT	CASSLEAGSTDTQYF
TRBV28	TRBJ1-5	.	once	TGTGCCAGCAGTTTGGCAGGACAGCCCCAGCATTTT	CASSLAGQPQHF
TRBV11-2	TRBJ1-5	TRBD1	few	TGTGCCAGCAGCCAAGACAGGGGTGGCAATCAGCCCCAGCATTTT	CASSQDRGGNQPQHF
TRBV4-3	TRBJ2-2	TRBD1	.	TGCGCCAGCAGCCAAGACCCGAACAGGGGGTTAACCGGGGAGCTGTTTTTT	CASSQDPNRGLTGELFF
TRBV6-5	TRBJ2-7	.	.	TGTGCCAGCCGGCGCCAGGGCCCGTACGAGCAGTACTTC	CASRRQGPYEQYF
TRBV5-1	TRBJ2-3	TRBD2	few	TGCGCCAGCAGACCAACCAGCGGGGGGGCCCGAAATACGCAGTATTTT	CASRPTSGGARNTQYF
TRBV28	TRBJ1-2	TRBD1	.	TGTGCCAGCAGTCCCCGGACAGGGAGGATCCATGGCTACACCTTC	CASSPRTGRIHGYTF
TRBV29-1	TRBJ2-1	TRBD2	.	TGCAGCGTGGTGGGACTAGCGGCTTACAATGAGCAGTTCTTC	CSVVGLAAYNEQFF
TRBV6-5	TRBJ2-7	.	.	TGTGCCAGCAGTTACTGGGGGGTGGGTGTATCCTACGAGCAGTACTTC	CASSYWGVGVSYEQYF
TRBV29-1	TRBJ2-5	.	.	TGCAGCGTTCGCCCAGCGGGTAGGGCCGAGACCCAGTACTTC	CSVRPAGRAETQYF
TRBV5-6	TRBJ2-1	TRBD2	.	TGTGCCAGCAGCCCGGGACTAGCGGACTCCTACAATGAGCAGTTCTTC	CASSPGLADSYNEQFF
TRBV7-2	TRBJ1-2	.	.	TGTGCCAGCAGCTTTCGTCCGGGTAACTACACCTTC	CASSFRPGNYTF
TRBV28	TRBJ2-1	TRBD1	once	TGTGCCAGCAGTTTGGGACAGGGGAGGGATGAGCAGTTCTTC	CASSLGQGRDEQFF
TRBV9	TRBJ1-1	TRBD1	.	TGTGCCAGCAGCGTAGAGGCAGGGGGCTTGAGGACTGAAGCTTTCTTT	CASSVEAGGLRTEAFF
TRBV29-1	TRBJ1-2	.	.	TGCAGCGTCGTGACAGCCTTAAACTATGGCTACACCTTC	CSVVTALNYGYTF
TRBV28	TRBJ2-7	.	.	TGTGCCAGCAGTCGGGACACCTTGGCCGAGCAGTACTTC	CASSRDTLAEQYF
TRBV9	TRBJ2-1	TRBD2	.	TGTGCCAGCAACCGACTAGCGGGAGGGCGTGGGGATGAGCAGTTCTTC	CASNRLAGGRGDEQFF
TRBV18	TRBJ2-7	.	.	TGTGCCAGCACAGCCACGCAGAGCTCCTACGAGCAGTACTTC	CASTATQSSYEQYF
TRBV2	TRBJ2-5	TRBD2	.	TGTGCCAGCAGTGAAGGGCGGGGGGATTACCAAGAGACCCAGTACTTC	CASSEGRGDYQETQYF
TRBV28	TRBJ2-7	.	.	TGTGCCAGCAGGACAGTCTCCTACGAGCAGTACTTC	CASRTVSYEQYF
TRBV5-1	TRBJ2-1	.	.	TGCGCCAGCAGCTCTCAGGCGATGAGCTCCTACAATGAGCAGTTCTTC	CASSSQAMSSYNEQFF
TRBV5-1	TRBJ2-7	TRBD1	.	TGCGCCAGCAGCCCTGGGACAGGGGGCTTAGAGGAGCAGTACTTC	CASSPGTGGLEEQYF
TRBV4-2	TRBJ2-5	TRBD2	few	TGTGCCAGCAGCCACCGACTAGCGGGAGGGCCGGGAGAGACCCAGTACTTC	CASSHRLAGGPGETQYF
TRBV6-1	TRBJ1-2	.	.	TGTGCCAGCAGTGAAGTTTCCGCCAGCTATGGCTACACCTTC	CASSEVSASYGYTF
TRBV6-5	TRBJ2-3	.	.	TGTGCCAGCAGCCTAGGACTATCCACAGATACGCAGTATTTT	CASSLGLSTDTQYF
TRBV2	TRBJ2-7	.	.	TGTGCCAGCAGTCGAACCACCTACGAGCAGTACTTC	CASSRTTYEQYF
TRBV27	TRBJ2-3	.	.	TGTGCCAGCAGTCCCTCCGCAGATACGCAGTATTTT	CASSPSADTQYF
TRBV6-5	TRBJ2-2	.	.	TGTGCCAGCAGGTTACACAGGGATACCGGGGAGCTGTTTTTT	CASRLHRDTGELFF
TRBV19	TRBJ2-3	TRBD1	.	TGTGCCAGCCGCGGACAGGGGAGCCCAGATACGCAGTATTTT	CASRGQGSPDTQYF
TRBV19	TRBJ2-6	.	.	TGTGCCACTACGTCGGGGGGCCTATCTGGGGCCAACGTCCTGACTTTC	CATTSGGLSGANVLTF
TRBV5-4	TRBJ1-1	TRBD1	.	TGTGCCAGCAGCAAAGCCGGGACAGTGATCAACACTGAAGCTTTCTTT	CASSKAGTVINTEAFF
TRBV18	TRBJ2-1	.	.	TGTGCCAGCTCACCCGACGAGGGCAATGAGCAGTTCTTC	CASSPDEGNEQFF
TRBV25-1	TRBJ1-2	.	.	TGTGCCAGCAGTGAGGAGGGACTTAACTATGGCTACACCTTC	CASSEEGLNYGYTF
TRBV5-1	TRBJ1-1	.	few	TGCGCCAGCAGCGTAGGGGTGAACACTGAAGCTTTCTTT	CASSVGVNTEAFF
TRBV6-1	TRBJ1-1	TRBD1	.	TGTGCCAGCACCGTGGACAGGGGGCTTGATGAAGCTTTCTTT	CASTVDRGLDEAFF
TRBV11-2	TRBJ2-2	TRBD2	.	TGTGCCAGCAGCTACGGGTTTCGGGAGGTGATTACCGGGGAGCTGTTTTTT	CASSYGFREVITGELFF
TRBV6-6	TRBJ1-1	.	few	TGTGCCAGCATTGATACGGAGATGAACACTGAAGCTTTCTTT	CASIDTEMNTEAFF
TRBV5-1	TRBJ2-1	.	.	TGCGCCAGCAGCTCGCCACTCGGAGAGGGCAATGAGCAGTTCTTC	CASSSPLGEGNEQFF
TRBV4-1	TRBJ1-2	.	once	TGCGCCAGCAGCCAAGAGCGATCCGTCCCCTACGGCTACACCTTC	CASSQERSVPYGYTF
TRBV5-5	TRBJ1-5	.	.	TGTGCCAGCAGCTTGCGGGGGGGAGGCAATCAGCCCCAGCATTTT	CASSLRGGGNQPQHF
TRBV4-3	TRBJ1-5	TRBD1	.	TGCGCCAGCAGCCAAGATTACCAGGGGGCACGGCAGCCCCAGCATTTT	CASSQDYQGARQPQHF
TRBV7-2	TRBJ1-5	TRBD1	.	TGTGCCAGCAGCTCGGGACAGGGGGCCCGGCCCCAGCATTTT	CASSSGQGARPQHF